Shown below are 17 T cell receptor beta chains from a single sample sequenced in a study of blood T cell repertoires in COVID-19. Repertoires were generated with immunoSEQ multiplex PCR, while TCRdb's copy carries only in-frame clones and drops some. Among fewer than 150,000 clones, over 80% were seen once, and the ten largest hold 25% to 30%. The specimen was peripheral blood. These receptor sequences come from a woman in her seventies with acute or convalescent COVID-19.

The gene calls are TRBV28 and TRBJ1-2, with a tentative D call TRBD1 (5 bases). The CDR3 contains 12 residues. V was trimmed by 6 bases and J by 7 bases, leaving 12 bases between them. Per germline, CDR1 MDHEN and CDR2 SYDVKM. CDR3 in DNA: TGTGCCAGCAGGTCCGGCGGGGCTGGCTACACCTTC. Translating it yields CASRSGGAGYTF.

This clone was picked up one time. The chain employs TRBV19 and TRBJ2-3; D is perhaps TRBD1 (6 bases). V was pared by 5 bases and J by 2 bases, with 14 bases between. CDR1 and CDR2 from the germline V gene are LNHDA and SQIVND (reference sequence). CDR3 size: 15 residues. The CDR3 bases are TGTGCCAGTAGTCCCTCGGACAGATCCACAGATACGCAGTATTTT. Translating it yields CASSPSDRSTDTQYF.

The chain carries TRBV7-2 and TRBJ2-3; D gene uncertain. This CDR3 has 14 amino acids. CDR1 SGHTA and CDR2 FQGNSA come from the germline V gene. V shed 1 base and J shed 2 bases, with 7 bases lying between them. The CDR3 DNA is TGTGCCAGCAGCTTAGGACTCAACACAGATACGCAGTATTTT. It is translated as CASSLGLNTDTQYF. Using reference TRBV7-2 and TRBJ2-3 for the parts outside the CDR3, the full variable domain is GAGVSQSPSNKVTEKGKDVELRCDPISGHTALYWYRQSLGQGLEFLIYFQGNSAPDKSGLPSDRFSAERTGGSVSTLTIQRTQQEDSAVYLCASSLGLNTDTQYFGPGTRLTVL.

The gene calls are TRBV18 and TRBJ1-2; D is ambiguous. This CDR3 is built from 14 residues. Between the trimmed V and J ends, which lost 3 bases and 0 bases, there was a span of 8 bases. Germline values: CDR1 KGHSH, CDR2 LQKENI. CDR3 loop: CASSPDLANYGYTF. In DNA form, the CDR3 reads TGTGCCAGCTCACCCGACCTAGCTAACTATGGCTACACCTTC.

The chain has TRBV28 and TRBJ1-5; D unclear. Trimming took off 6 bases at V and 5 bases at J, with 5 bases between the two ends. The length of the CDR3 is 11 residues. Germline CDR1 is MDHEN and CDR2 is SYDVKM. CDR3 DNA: TGTGCCAGCAGCACACATCAGCCCCAGCATTTT. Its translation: CASSTHQPQHF.

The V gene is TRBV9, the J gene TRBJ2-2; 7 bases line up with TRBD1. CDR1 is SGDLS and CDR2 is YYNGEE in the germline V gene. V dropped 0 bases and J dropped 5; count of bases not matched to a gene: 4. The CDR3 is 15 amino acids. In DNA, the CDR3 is TGTGCCAGCAGCGTAGAGTTACAGGGGACCGGGGAGCTGTTTTTT. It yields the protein CASSVELQGTGELFF.

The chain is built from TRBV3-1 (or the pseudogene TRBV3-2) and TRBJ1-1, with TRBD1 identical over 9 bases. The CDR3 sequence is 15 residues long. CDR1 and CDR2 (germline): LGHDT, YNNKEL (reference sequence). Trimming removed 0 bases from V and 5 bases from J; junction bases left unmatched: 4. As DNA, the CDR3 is TGTGCCAGCAGCCAAGACGACAGGGGGTTTACTGAAGCTTTCTTT. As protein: CASSQDDRGFTEAFF.

The CDR3 loop is CASSVRLAGGNTDTQYF. In nucleotides, the CDR3 is TGTGCCAGCAGCGTTCGCCTAGCGGGGGGCAACACAGATACGCAGTATTTT. The rearrangement joins TRBV9 to TRBJ2-3, with 11 bases that match TRBD2. Germline lookup yields CDR1 SGDLS and CDR2 YYNGEE. The CDR3 contains 17 residues. Trimming took 2 bases from V and 2 from J; bases not matched to a gene: 7.

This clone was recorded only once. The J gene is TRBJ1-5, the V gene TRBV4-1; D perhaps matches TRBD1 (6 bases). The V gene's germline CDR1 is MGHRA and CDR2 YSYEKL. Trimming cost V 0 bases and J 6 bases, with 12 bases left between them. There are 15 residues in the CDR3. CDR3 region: CASSQDVQGLQPQHF. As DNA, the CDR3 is TGCGCCAGCAGCCAAGATGTCCAGGGGCTTCAGCCCCAGCATTTT.

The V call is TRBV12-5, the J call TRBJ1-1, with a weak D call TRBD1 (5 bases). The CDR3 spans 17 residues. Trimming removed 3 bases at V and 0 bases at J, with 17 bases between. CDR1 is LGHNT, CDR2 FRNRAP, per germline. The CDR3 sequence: CASGFDPGGAVNTEAFF. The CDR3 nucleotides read TGTGCTAGTGGTTTTGACCCCGGTGGGGCCGTGAACACTGAAGCTTTCTTT.

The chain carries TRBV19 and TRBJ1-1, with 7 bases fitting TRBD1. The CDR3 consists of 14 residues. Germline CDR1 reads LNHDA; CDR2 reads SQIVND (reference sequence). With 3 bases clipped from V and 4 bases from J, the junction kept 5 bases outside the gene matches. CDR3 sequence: CASSIDRVGTEAFF. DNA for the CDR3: TGTGCCAGTAGTATCGACAGGGTTGGCACTGAAGCTTTCTTT.

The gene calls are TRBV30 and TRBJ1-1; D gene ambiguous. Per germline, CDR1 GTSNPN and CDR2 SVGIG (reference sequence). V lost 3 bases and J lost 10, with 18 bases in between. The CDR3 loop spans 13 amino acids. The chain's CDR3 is CAWRAPPNQVAFF. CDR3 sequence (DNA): TGTGCCTGGAGGGCCCCCCCTAATCAGGTAGCTTTCTTT.

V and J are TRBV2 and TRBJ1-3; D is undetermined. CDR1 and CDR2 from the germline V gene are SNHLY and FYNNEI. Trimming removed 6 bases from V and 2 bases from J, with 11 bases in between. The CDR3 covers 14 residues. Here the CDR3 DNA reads TGTGCCAGCAGGGCCGTCGAGGCTGGAAACACCATATATTTT. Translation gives CASRAVEAGNTIYF.

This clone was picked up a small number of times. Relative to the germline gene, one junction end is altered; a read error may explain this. The CDR3 DNA reads as TGCGCCAGCAGCTTGGATCCGGGGAACGCTGAAGCTTTCTTT. Protein sequence: CASSLDPGNAEAFF. The chain joins TRBV5-1 to TRBJ1-1; D not resolved. CDR3 size: 14 residues. The V gene's germline CDR1 is SGHRS and CDR2 YFSETQ.

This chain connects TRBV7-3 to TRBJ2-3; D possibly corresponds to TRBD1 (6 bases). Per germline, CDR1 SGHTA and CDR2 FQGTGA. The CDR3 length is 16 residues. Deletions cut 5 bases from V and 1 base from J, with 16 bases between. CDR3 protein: CASSHRWDTGTDTQYF. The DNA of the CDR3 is TGTGCCAGCAGCCACCGGTGGGACACGGGCACAGATACGCAGTATTTT.

This CDR3 reads CASSRPPGQGDYTF. For the CDR3, the DNA is TGTGCCAGCAGTCGACCCCCCGGACAGGGGGACTACACCTTC. This chain connects TRBV28 to TRBJ1-2; 10 bases fit TRBD1. CDR1 and CDR2 (germline): MDHEN, SYDVKM. The V gene end was trimmed by 5 bases and the J gene end by 10 bases; junction bases not matched to a gene: 10. The CDR3 runs 14 residues.

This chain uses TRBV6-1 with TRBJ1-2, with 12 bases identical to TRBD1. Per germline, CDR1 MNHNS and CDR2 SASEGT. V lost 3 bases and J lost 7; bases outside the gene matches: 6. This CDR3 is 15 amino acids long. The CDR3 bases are TGTGCCAGCAGTGAGGGGACAGGGGGCGCGGGTGGCTACACCTTC. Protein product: CASSEGTGGAGGYTF.